What follows are 9 T cell receptor beta chains derived from one specimen sequenced in a study of blood T cell repertoires in COVID-19. Clones were read by immunoSEQ multiplex PCR, and TCRdb kept only the in-frame ones, dropping some. The sample lists some 200,000 clones, roughly four fifths occurring once. The sequencing input was peripheral blood. The receptors were sampled from a human donor with acute or convalescent COVID-19. The donor label of this sample is uncertain.

The V and J genes are TRBV20-1 and TRBJ2-1, with 10 bases matching TRBD2. Germline CDR1 and CDR2: DFQATT and SNEGSKA (reference sequence). The V and J ends lost 3 bases and 7 bases, in that order; junction bases with no gene match: 9. The CDR3 runs to 15 residues. The CDR3 is CSASTTLAGENEQFF. As DNA, the CDR3 is TGCAGTGCTAGTACGACTCTAGCGGGAGAAAATGAGCAGTTCTTC.

In its sample, this clone was seen a few times. J is TRBJ1-5 and V is TRBV28; 10 bases are a match to TRBD1. Germline V CDR1 and CDR2: MDHEN, SYDVKM. This CDR3 is 15 amino acids long. Trimming removed 4 bases from V and 7 bases from J; junction bases left unmatched: 7. The CDR3 here is CASSSGGQGGQPQHF. CDR3 bases: TGTGCCAGCAGTTCGGGCGGACAGGGGGGACAGCCCCAGCATTTT.

This chain joins TRBV6-2 or TRBV6-3 and TRBJ1-5; no definite D call. Germline CDR1 reads MNHEY; CDR2 reads SVGEGT. This CDR3 is built from 15 residues. The V end lost 0 bases, the J end lost 6 bases, and 12 bases lay between the germline ends. CDR3 nucleotide sequence: TGTGCCAGCAGTTACTCGGGCGGAGGTGGTCAGCCCCAGCATTTT. Translation gives CASSYSGGGGQPQHF.

This chain connects TRBV6-1 to TRBJ1-2; 11 bases fit TRBD1. This CDR3 has 15 residues. Germline CDR1 reads MNHNS; CDR2 reads SASEGT. With 3 bases clipped from V and 5 bases from J, the junction kept 5 bases outside the gene matches. The CDR3 DNA sequence: TGTGCCAGCAGTGATCGGACAGGGGGCGTTTATGGCTACACCTTC. Translation gives CASSDRTGGVYGYTF.

The chain combines TRBV27 with TRBJ2-1, with D perhaps matching TRBD2 (5 bases). CDR1 is MNHEY, CDR2 SMNVEV, per germline (reference sequence). The CDR3 extends over 14 amino acids. The ends were cut back, 8 bases at V and 9 bases at J, with 20 bases in the middle. CDR3 loop: CASSRPGPRGEQFF. Here the CDR3 DNA reads TGTGCCAGCTCAAGGCCGGGCCCCCGGGGTGAGCAGTTCTTC.

The chain has TRBV28 and TRBJ1-6; TRBD1 agrees at 7 bases. Germline CDR1 MDHEN, CDR2 SYDVKM. Losses at the gene ends were 10 bases for V and 9 bases for J; bases not matched to a gene: 15. The CDR3 length is 15 residues. CDR3 coding DNA: TGTGCCACCTCGCCTCCGGGACAGTGGGGTTCACCCCTCCACTTT. It translates to CATSPPGQWGSPLHF.

V is TRBV19 and J is TRBJ2-3; D is ambiguous. Germline loops: CDR1 LNHDA, CDR2 SQIVND (reference sequence). V lost 5 bases and J lost 1, with 10 bases in between. CDR3 length: 14 amino acids. CDR3 amino acids: CASSVGQGTDTQYF. The CDR3 coding sequence is TGTGCCAGTAGTGTCGGCCAGGGCACAGATACGCAGTATTTT.

This clone was picked up one time. The CDR3 protein is CASSQQASGSRTDTQYF. For the CDR3, the DNA is TGTGCCAGCAGTCAGCAGGCTAGCGGGAGTCGTACAGATACGCAGTATTTT. The chain joins TRBV6-4 to TRBJ2-3, with 10 bases fitting TRBD2. The V gene end was trimmed by 5 bases and the J gene end by 3 bases; junction bases not matched to a gene: 11. CDR3 length equals 17 residues. CDR1 and CDR2 (germline): MRHNA, SNTAGT.

The rearrangement links TRBV18 to TRBJ2-3, with D possibly being TRBD1 (6 bases). Germline lookup yields CDR1 KGHSH and CDR2 LQKENI. The length of the CDR3 is 15 residues. V was clipped by 3 bases and J by 5 bases, with 15 bases between them. CDR3 sequence (DNA): TGTGCCAGCTCACCCACAGGGTTGGGTGGAGATACGCAGTATTTT. It translates to CASSPTGLGGDTQYF.